One and the same sample provided the 8 T cell receptor beta chains below, sequenced in a study of B cell selection in AIRE deficiency (dated by TCRdb to between 2017 and 2020). The method was the immunoSEQ multiplex PCR assay. Entries here come from immuneACCESS through TCRdb and include only in-frame sequences with V and J called. Some clones fail to appear in such tables; in the studies checked, an unresolved V gene covers under half of the shortfall, and the cause of the remainder is unknown. The sample contains about 26,000 clones, approximately 90% of them found a single time. 0.95% to 1.3% of the sample comes from the top ten. For sorting, regulatory T cells were defined as CD4+CD25hiCD127low/negative cells. Sequences were obtained from CD4+CD25+ Tregs sorted from PBMCs. The receptors stem from a human donor in good health.

The rearrangement joins TRBV5-1 to TRBJ1-3; 9 positions match TRBD1. Per the germline V gene, CDR1 is SGHRS and CDR2 is YFSETQ. V was pared by 2 bases and J by 0 bases, with 9 bases of the junction left unmatched. This CDR3 spans 18 amino acids. This CDR3 is CASSLFPGQGTSGNTIYF. CDR3 nucleotide sequence: TGCGCCAGCAGCTTATTCCCGGGACAGGGCACCTCTGGAAACACCATATATTTT.

The sample holds one count of this clone. The same CDR3 also results from other DNA sequences found in this sample. The chain recombines TRBV6-6 with TRBJ2-6, with D unresolved. The CDR3 is 14 residues long. V shed 2 bases and J shed 4 bases, with 6 bases lying between them. CDR1 is MNHNY and CDR2 is SVGAGI in the germline V gene (reference sequence). The CDR3 bases are TGTGCCAGCAGTTACGGTGCCGGGGCCAACGTCCTGACTTTC. Translated, it gives CASSYGAGANVLTF.

The chain is built from TRBV25-1 and TRBJ1-4; 7 nucleotides line up with TRBD1. CDR1 and CDR2 (germline): MGHDK, SYGVNS. The CDR3 consists of 12 residues. The junction had 2 bases not matched to a gene; V was cut back by 8 bases and J by 5 bases. The CDR3, as DNA: TGTGCCAGCCGGGACAGCAATGAAAAACTGTTTTTT. This codes for CASRDSNEKLFF. The full variable domain, rest sourced from reference TRBV25-1 and TRBJ1-4, is EADIYQTPRYLVIGTGKKITLECSQTMGHDKMYWYQQDPGMELHLIHYSYGVNSTEKGDLSSESTVSRIRTEHFPLTLESARPSHTSQYLCASRDSNEKLFFGSGTQLSVL.

The chain recombines TRBV7-9 with TRBJ1-1, with D hard to call. Germline assignment: CDR1 SEHNR and CDR2 FQNEAQ (reference sequence). The CDR3 totals 14 residues. V gave up 0 bases and J gave up 1 base, with 6 bases separating them. CDR3 region: CASSLARWNTEAFF. The CDR3 nucleotides are TGTGCCAGCAGCTTAGCTCGGTGGAACACTGAAGCTTTCTTT.

The CDR3 DNA reads TGTGCCAGCAGTTACAGAAGAGATGAGCAGTACTTC. It is translated as CASSYRRDEQYF. The rearrangement links TRBV6-6 to TRBJ2-7; D not certain. V was shortened by 2 bases and J by 7 bases, with 9 bases between the two germline ends. Germline loops: CDR1 MNHNY, CDR2 SVGAGI (reference sequence). This CDR3 region has 12 residues.

The chain links TRBV30 to TRBJ1-1; no reliable D call. CDR3 size: 14 residues. In germline, CDR1 is GTSNPN, CDR2 SVGIG (reference sequence). Between the trimmed V and J ends, which lost 3 bases and 3 bases, there was a span of 14 bases. This CDR3 reads CAWSFRLGYTEAFF. As DNA, the CDR3 is TGTGCCTGGAGCTTCAGATTGGGCTACACTGAAGCTTTCTTT.

This chain connects TRBV28 to TRBJ1-4; TRBD1 might be the D (5 bases). The CDR3 is 14 residues long. Germline V gene lookup returns CDR1 MDHEN and CDR2 SYDVKM. The V end lost 3 bases, the J end lost 11 bases, and 16 bases lay between the germline ends. For the CDR3, the DNA is TGTGCCAGCAGTTTGGAGGGACCTCGGACGAAACTGTTTTTT. Translation gives CASSLEGPRTKLFF.

The chain has TRBV6-4 and TRBJ2-1; 8 positions match TRBD2. Germline V lookup: CDR1 MRHNA, CDR2 SNTAGT. V shed 5 bases and J 1 base; nucleotides not matched to a gene: 4. The length of the CDR3 is 15 residues. The CDR3 coding sequence is TGTGCCAGCAGTCCCAGCGGGGGTTCCTACAATGAGCAGTTCTTC. Amino acids: CASSPSGGSYNEQFF.